This record covers a single TCR beta chain. How the authors handled the data: Amplifying reference gene primers gave estimates of nucleated cell counts. Using immunoSEQ multiplex PCR, the repertoire was profiled, and TCRdb retains in-frame clones only, with some absent. That table is the source of V, J and clone size, and D and trimming were worked out from the DNA. The repertoire holds roughly 100,000 clones, about 64% seen once, with about 0.85% in the top ten. This record comes from a study of blood T cell repertoires in COVID-19. At the level of the study: Spain, Italy and the United States supplied samples that represented acute and convalescent COVID-19. Nucleic acid was either cDNA or gDNA, and it came from T cells, B-cell-depleted T cells, or PBMCs.

The V and J ends lost 7 bases and 0 bases respectively, with 10 bases between them. The CDR3 spans 13 residues. The V gene's germline CDR1 is SNHLY and CDR2 FYNNEI. This TCR was sampled from a human donor with acute or convalescent COVID-19. The donor label of this sample is uncertain. Sequenced sample: peripheral blood. The V gene is TRBV2, the J gene TRBJ2-7, with a tentative D call TRBD1 (6 bases). CDR3 amino acids: CASKRTASYEQYV. As DNA, the CDR3 is TGTGCCAGCAAAAGGACAGCCTCCTACGAGCAGTACGTC.